These T cell receptor beta chains were read from a single sample in a study of blood T cell repertoires in COVID-19. Sequenced by immunoSEQ multiplex PCR; TCRdb stores in-frame clones only, minus some. This repertoire shows 250,000 to 350,000 clones, around 87% found once; its top ten account for 7.8%. Sequencing was carried out using peripheral blood. Receptors were obtained from a woman aged 50 to 65 who had recovered from COVID-19. Each CDR3 is given with its conserved first and last residue. A D gene is named only where the DNA matches it firmly. Expanded clones get a size class; other rows say once, few or many, or leave the size out.

>.|.|TRBV28|TRBJ1-1
TGTGCCAGCAGCCGGCCCGGGGGGGTGGAAGCTTTCTTT
CASSRPGGVEAFF
>.|.|TRBV9|TRBJ2-2
TGTGCCAGCAGCGCACAGTTTAAGCCCGGGGAGCTGTTTTTT
CASSAQFKPGELFF
>.|TRBD2|TRBV6-5|TRBJ2-3
TGTGCCAGCAGCCCAACGGGGACTAGCGGAGATACGCAGTATTTT
CASSPTGTSGDTQYF
>once|.|TRBV18|TRBJ1-5
TGTGCCAGCTCACAAACCGGGGGAAATCAGCCCCAGCATTTT
CASSQTGGNQPQHF
>once|.|TRBV5-6|TRBJ1-5
TGTGCCAGCAGCTTGGTTACTTATCAGCCCCAGCATTTT
CASSLVTYQPQHF
>.|TRBD1|TRBV4-1|TRBJ1-3
TGCGCCAGCAGCCTCGGGACCCAGACAGGGTTAAGGGGAAACACCATATATTTT
CASSLGTQTGLRGNTIYF
>.|.|TRBV7-2|TRBJ2-7
TGTGCCAGCAGCTTAAACCGCAGGGGCCACGAGCAGTACTTC
CASSLNRRGHEQYF
>.|.|TRBV14|TRBJ2-5
TGTGCCAGCAGCCAAGAACATGGGGGGTACCAAGAGACCCAGTACTTC
CASSQEHGGYQETQYF
>few|TRBD2|TRBV19|TRBJ2-1
TGTGCCAGTAGGCCGGGACTAGCGGGAGGACCCTACAATGAGCAGTTCTTC
CASRPGLAGGPYNEQFF
>once|.|TRBV7-3|TRBJ2-1
TGTGCCAGCAGCTTAGACCGGGGTGAATACAATGAGCAGTTCTTC
CASSLDRGEYNEQFF
>.|.|TRBV28|TRBJ1-4
TGTGCCAGCAGTTTAGTGGCAGGGGATGAAAAACTGTTTTTT
CASSLVAGDEKLFF
>.|.|TRBV18|TRBJ1-3
TGTGCCAGCTCACCATTCGAGATAAACGTGTACTCTGGAAACACCATATATTTT
CASSPFEINVYSGNTIYF
>.|TRBD2|TRBV9|TRBJ2-1
TGTGCCAGCAGCGTGTCTAGCGGGAGAACGGTTGAGCAGTTCTTC
CASSVSSGRTVEQFF
>.|TRBD2|TRBV10-3|TRBJ2-3
TGTGCCATACGCGGGGGGGAAGCAGATACGCAGTATTTT
CAIRGGEADTQYF
>.|.|TRBV7-2|TRBJ1-6
TGTGCCAGCAGCCCGGTTGGGGGGTCCTTCTATAATTCACCCCTCCACTTT
CASSPVGGSFYNSPLHF
>.|.|TRBV12-3/TRBV12-4|TRBJ1-1
TGTGCCAGCAGTTTCACCGGGGACACTGAAGCTTTCTTT
CASSFTGDTEAFF